The T cell receptor beta chain under discussion was sequenced for a study of cytomegalovirus exposure and HLA in healthy donors (dated by TCRdb to 2016 to 2017). A note on the overall study: According to a later analysis, the 120 or so validation repertoires were produced on the same platform as the roughly 700 repertoires of the first cohort. The study was designed to test whether signatures of past pathogen exposure could be identified by cataloging public T cell receptors. Along with the roughly 700-subject first cohort, a separate validation cohort of around 120 different subjects was used. High-throughput TCR immunosequencing, statistical association of individual TCRs with disease status, and machine learning were combined to predict cytomegalovirus infection status.

The donors were included in the validation cohort of 100 to 150 subjects, a group kept apart from the roughly 690-subject first cohort. Comment on this clone: The antigen it recognizes is unknown. Nothing much larger sits one base from this clone, and base qualities are not available.

The research as a whole found: In the study, some 160 TCR beta chains were listed as associated with cytomegalovirus. Three of the identified cytomegalovirus-associated TCR beta chains were confirmed in vitro to be specific for cytomegalovirus antigens. A later analysis found that TCRs clustered in the first cohort also tended to co-occur in the 120 validation repertoires, with approximately 95% of cluster scores above 0. The classifier was reported to diagnose cytomegalovirus status with high specificity and sensitivity in both the original cohort and the validation cohort. It was suggested by the authors that the approach could potentially be generalized to other disease states and immunological phenotypes. Most TCR sequences were seen in very few donors, while some public TCRs were found in many individuals. The validation cohort had no HLA typing available for a later analysis, so co-occurrence within that cohort was assessed over all 110 or so repertoires.

CDR1 SGHDT and CDR2 YYEEEE were looked up in the germline V gene. Here V drops 5 bases and J drops 8 bases, and the junction holds 4 bases not matched to any gene. There are 13 amino acids in the CDR3, from cysteine to phenylalanine inclusive. CDR3 DNA only is kept here, 39 bases in frame from base 1. The library was made by the immunoSEQ multiplex PCR assay. The paper's processing steps were these. A statistical classification framework was built to diagnose cytomegalovirus status from the catalog of TCR beta chain sequences. TCRdb mirrors the immuneACCESS table, restricted to in-frame sequences. Some clones are absent from its copies; in checked studies, under half trace to an unresolved V gene, and the reason for the others is unknown. That table gives V, J and clone size, and the DNA gave D and trimming. The sample includes approximately 190,000 clones, with about four fifths observed a single time. The ten largest clones capture more than 6.5% of the sample.

The clonotype comes from a man younger than 30 in good health and CMV-seropositive. In this chain, TRBV5-6 is recombined with TRBJ1-4, and 9 bases in between align with TRBD1. The material sequenced was PBMCs. In nucleotides, the sequence is TGTGCCAGCAGGGGACAGGGACGGGAAAAACTGTTTTTT. Translated, it gives CASRGQGREKLFF.